This T cell receptor (beta chain) was documented in a study of PD-1 blockade in classical Hodgkin lymphoma. General study results and limits: A significant rise in TCR diversity by C4D1 was seen for CD4+ but not CD8+ cells.

This CDR3 has 15 residues. Trimming at V came to 2 bases and at J to 8 bases, leaving 8 bases not matched to a gene. Germline V gene sequence: CDR1 LNHDA, CDR2 SQIVND (reference sequence). Every patient was affected by relapse after autologous stem cell transplantation, while exposure to brentuximab vedotin was not uniform. This clone appeared once. Its antigen remains unknown. Profiling relied on immunoSEQ multiplex PCR, and the TCRdb table lists in-frame clones only, not all of them. This table has tens of thousands of clones, around 87% appearing once. The sequence came from a human donor with classical Hodgkin lymphoma. This rearrangement joins TRBV19 to TRBJ1-1; TRBD1 matches at 10 bases. Sequences were derived from peripheral blood mononuclear cells (PBMCs), sampled at baseline. CDR3 DNA: TGTGCCAGTAGTATAAGCGGACAGGGGGTACGAGAAGCTTTCTTT. It yields the protein CASSISGQGVREAFF. Supplemented by reference TRBV19 and TRBJ1-1, the full variable domain reads DGGITQSPKYLFRKEGQNVTLSCEQNLNHDAMYWYRQDPGQGLRLIYYSQIVNDFQKGDIAEGYSVSREKKESFPLTVTSAQKNPTAFYLCASSISGQGVREAFFGQGTRLTVV.